This T cell receptor beta chain was profiled in a study of T cell repertoires in ileal Crohn's disease. Assay: immunoSEQ multiplex PCR; the TCRdb copy retains only in-frame clones and omits some. In the table there are about 3,400 clones, 75% to 90% of which are singletons. The time point here: proximal margin of the surgical specimen (macroscopically non-inflamed). Germline V CDR1 and CDR2: MNHEY, SMNVEV (reference sequence). The CDR3 runs to 16 residues. Trimming took 2 bases from V and 4 from J; bases not matched to a gene: 5. Remarks on this clone: Its target is unknown.

Findings of the study overall: Clonal expansions were more frequent in active smokers than non-smokers at surgery.

This chain joins TRBV27 and TRBJ2-2; 9 nucleotides align to TRBD2. The source of this sequence is an adult with Crohn's disease. The sample taken for sequencing was ileal tissue. CDR3 region: CASSLRLAGPTGELFF. CDR3 DNA sequence: TGTGCCAGCAGTTTACGGCTAGCGGGACCCACCGGGGAGCTGTTTTTT.